The present T cell receptor beta chain was sequenced within a study of human thymus T cells. This CDR3 has 16 residues. Trimming took 6 bases from V and 3 from J; bases not matched to a gene: 10. The germline CDR1 and CDR2 sequences are MDHEN and SYDVKM. The assay was immunoSEQ multiplex PCR, and TCRdb's table has in-frame clones only and misses some. The sample contains tens of thousands of clones, 90% to 95% of which appear only once. Donors were healthy Finnish babies undergoing corrective operations for congenital heart defects. The sequence was obtained from a boy under two years old with a congenital heart defect but otherwise immunologically healthy. The sample consisted of blood. The V call is TRBV28, the J call TRBJ2-2; 7 bases line up with TRBD1. DNA for the CDR3: TGTGCCAGCAGCACATCCGGGACAGCCTACACCGGGGAGCTGTTTTTT. Amino acid sequence: CASSTSGTAYTGELFF.